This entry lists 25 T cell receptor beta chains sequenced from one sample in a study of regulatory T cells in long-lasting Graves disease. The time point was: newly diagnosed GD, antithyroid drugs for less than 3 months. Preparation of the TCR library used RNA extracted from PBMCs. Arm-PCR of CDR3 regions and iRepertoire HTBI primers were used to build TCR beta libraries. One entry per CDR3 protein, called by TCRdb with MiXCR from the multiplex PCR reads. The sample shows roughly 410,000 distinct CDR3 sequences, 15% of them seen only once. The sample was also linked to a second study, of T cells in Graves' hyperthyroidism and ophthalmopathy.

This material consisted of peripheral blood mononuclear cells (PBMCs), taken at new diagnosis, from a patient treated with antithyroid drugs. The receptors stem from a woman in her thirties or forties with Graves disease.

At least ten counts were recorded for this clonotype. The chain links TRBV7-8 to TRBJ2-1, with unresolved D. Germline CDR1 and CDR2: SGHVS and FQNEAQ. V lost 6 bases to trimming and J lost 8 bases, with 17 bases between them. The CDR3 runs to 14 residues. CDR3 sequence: CASRSYTQTDEQFF. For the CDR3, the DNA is TGTGCCAGCAGATCCTATACGCAGACGGATGAGCAGTTCTTC.

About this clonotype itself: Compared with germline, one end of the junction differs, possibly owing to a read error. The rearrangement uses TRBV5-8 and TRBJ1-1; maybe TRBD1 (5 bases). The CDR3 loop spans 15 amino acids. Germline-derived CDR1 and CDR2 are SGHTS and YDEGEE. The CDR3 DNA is TGTGCCAGCAGCTTGGCGGGACCCCCGGGGACTGAAGATTTCTTT. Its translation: CASSLAGPPGTEDFF.

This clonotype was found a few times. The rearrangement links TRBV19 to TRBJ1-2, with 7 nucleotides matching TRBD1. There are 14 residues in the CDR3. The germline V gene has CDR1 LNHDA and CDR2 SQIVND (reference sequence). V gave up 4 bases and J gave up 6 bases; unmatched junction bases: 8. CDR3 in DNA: TGTGCCAGTAGTACCCACGGGACAGAAAATGGCTACACCTTC. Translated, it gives CASSTHGTENGYTF. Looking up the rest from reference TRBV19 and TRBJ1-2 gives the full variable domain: DGGITQSPKYLFRKEGQNVTLSCEQNLNHDAMYWYRQDPGQGLRLIYYSQIVNDFQKGDIAEGYSVSREKKESFPLTVTSAQKNPTAFYLCASSTHGTENGYTFGSGTRLTVV.

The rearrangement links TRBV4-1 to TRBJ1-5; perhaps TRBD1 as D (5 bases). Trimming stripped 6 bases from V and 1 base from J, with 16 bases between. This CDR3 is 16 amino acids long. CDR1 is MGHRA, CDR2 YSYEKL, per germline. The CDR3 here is CASSLMGGVSNQPQHF. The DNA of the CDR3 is TGCGCCAGCAGTCTCATGGGGGGGGTGAGCAATCAGCCCCAGCATTTT.

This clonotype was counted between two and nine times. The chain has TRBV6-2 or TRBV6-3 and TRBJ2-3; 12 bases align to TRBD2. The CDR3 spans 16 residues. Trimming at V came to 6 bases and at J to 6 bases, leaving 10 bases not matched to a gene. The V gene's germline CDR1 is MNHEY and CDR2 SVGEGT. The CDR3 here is CASSPDRLAGEDTQYF. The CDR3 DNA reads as TGTGCCAGCAGCCCCGATCGACTAGCGGGAGAGGATACGCAGTATTTT.

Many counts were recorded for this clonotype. Written as DNA, the CDR3 is TGTGCCAGTAGTATAGATCACGGGGGCACCTACAATGAGCAGTTCTTC. Its translation: CASSIDHGGTYNEQFF. The chain uses TRBV19 and TRBJ2-1, with D perhaps TRBD1 or TRBD2 (6 bases each). V shed 0 bases and J shed 2 bases, with 11 bases lying between them. CDR3 length equals 16 residues. CDR1 and CDR2 (germline): LNHDA, SQIVND (reference sequence).

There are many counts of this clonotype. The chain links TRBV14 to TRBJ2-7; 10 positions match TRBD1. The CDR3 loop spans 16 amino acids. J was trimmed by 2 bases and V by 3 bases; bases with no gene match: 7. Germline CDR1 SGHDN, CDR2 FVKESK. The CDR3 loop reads CASSQAGQGGTYEQYF. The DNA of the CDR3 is TGTGCCAGCAGCCAGGCCGGACAGGGGGGCACCTACGAGCAGTACTTC.

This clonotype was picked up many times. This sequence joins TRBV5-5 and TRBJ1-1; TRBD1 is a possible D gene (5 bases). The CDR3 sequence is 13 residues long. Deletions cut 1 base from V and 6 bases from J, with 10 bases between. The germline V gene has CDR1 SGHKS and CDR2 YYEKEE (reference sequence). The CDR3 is CASSLLGAAEAFF. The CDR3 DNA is TGTGCCAGCAGCTTGCTAGGGGCCGCTGAAGCTTTCTTT.

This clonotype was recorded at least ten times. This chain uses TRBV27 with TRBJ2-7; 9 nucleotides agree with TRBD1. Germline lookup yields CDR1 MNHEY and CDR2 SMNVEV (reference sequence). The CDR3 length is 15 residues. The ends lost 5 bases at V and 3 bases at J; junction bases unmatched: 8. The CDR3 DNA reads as TGTGCCAGCAGTACTCCGGGACAGGGCCGCTACGAGCAGTACTTC. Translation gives CASSTPGQGRYEQYF.

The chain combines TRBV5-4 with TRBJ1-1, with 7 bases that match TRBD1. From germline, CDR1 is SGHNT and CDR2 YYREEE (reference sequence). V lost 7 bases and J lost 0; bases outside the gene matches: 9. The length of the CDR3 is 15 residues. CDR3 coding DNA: TGTGCCAGCGAACGACAGGGCTCTCTGAACACTGAAGCTTTCTTT. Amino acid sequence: CASERQGSLNTEAFF. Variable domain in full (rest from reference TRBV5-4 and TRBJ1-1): ETGVTQSPTHLIKTRGQQVTLRCSSQSGHNTVSWYQQALGQGPQFIFQYYREEENGRGNFPPRFSGLQFPNYSSELNVNALELDDSALYLCASERQGSLNTEAFFGQGTRLTVV.

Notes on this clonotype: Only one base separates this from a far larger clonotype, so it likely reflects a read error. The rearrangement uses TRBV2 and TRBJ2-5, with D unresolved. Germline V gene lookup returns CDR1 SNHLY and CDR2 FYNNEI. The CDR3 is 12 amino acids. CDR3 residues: CASSWRGNEKFF. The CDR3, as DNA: TGTGCCAGCAGCTGGAGAGGCAATGAGAAGTTCTTC.

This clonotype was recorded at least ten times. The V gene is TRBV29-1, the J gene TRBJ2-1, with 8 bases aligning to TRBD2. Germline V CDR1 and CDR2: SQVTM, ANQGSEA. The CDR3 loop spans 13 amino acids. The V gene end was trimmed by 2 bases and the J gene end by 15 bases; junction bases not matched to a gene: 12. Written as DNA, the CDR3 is TGCAGCGTTGAACCTGAGGCGGGAGGCCGTCGGTTCTTC. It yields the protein CSVEPEAGGRRFF.

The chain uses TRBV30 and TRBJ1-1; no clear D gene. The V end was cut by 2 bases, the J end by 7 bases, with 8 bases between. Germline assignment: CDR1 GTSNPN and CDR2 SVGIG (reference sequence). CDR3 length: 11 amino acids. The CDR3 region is CAWSPQLEAFF. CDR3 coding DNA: TGTGCCTGGAGTCCCCAGCTTGAAGCTTTCTTT.

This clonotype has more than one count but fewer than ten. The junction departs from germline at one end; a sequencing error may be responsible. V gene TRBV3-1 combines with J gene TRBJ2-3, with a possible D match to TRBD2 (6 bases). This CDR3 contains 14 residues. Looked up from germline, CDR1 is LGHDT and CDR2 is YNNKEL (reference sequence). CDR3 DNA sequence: TGTGCCAACAGCCCGGGGGAACTCACAGATACGCAGTATTTT. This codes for CANSPGELTDTQYF.

The CDR3: CATSRDRGNTEAFF. The CDR3 DNA is TGTGCCACCAGCAGAGATCGGGGAAACACTGAAGCTTTCTTT. The chain carries TRBV15 and TRBJ1-1, with D uncertain. The CDR3 spans 14 residues. Per germline, CDR1 LNHNV and CDR2 YYDKDF (reference sequence). Trimming shortened V by 0 bases and J by 2 bases, and 7 bases separated the two germline ends.

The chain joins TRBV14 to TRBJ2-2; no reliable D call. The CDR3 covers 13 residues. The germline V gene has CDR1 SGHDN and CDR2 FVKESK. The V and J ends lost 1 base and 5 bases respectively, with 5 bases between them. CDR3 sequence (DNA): TGTGCCAGCAGCCAAGTTTTTACCGGGGAGCTGTTTTTT. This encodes CASSQVFTGELFF.

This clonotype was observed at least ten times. CDR3 DNA sequence: TGTGCCAGCACCCCTGACTCCGGGGAGCTGTTTTTT. This codes for CASTPDSGELFF. This chain connects TRBV28 to TRBJ2-2, with D unresolved. The V gene's germline CDR1 is MDHEN and CDR2 SYDVKM. This CDR3 region has 12 residues. The V end was cut by 7 bases, the J end by 6 bases, with 9 bases between.

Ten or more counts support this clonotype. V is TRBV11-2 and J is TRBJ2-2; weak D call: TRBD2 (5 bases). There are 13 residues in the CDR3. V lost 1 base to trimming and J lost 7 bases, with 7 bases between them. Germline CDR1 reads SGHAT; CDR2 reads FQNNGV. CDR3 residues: CASSLGGYGELFF. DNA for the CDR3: TGTGCCAGCAGCTTAGGAGGGTACGGGGAGCTGTTTTTT.

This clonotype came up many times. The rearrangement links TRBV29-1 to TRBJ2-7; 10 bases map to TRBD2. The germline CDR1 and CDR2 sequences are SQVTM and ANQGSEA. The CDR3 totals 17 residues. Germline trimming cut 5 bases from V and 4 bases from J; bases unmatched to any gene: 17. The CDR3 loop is CSVLGGLAGDSVYEQYF. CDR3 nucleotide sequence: TGCAGCGTTCTCGGAGGGCTAGCGGGAGACTCAGTGTACGAGCAGTACTTC.

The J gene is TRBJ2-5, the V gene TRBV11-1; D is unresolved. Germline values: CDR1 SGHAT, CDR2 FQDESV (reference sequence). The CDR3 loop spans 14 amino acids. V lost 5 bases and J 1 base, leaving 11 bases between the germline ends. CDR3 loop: CASSPGRTQETQYF. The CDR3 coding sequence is TGTGCCAGCAGCCCTGGAAGAACCCAAGAGACCCAGTACTTC.

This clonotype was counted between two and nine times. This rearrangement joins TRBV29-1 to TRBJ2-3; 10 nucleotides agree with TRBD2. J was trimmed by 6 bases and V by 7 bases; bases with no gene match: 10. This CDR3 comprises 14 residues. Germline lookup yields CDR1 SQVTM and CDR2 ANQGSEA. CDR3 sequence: CSAALAGVGDTQYF. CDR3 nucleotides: TGCAGCGCCGCCCTAGCGGGAGTGGGGGATACGCAGTATTTT.

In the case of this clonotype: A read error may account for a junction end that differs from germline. This chain's CDR3 is CATSDRSGRLSF. In DNA, the CDR3 is TGTGCCACCAGTGATCGTAGCGGGAGGTTGTCGTTC. V usage is TRBV24-1 and J usage is TRBJ2-1, with TRBD2 matching over 10 bases. The CDR3 is made up of 12 amino acids. Germline assignment: CDR1 KGHDR and CDR2 SFDVKD.

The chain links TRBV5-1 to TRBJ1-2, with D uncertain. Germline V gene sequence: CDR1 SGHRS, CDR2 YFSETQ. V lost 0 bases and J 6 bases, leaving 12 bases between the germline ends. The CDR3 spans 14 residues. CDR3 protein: CASSLAEAVNGYTF. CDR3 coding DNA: TGCGCCAGCAGCTTGGCGGAGGCAGTAAATGGCTACACCTTC.

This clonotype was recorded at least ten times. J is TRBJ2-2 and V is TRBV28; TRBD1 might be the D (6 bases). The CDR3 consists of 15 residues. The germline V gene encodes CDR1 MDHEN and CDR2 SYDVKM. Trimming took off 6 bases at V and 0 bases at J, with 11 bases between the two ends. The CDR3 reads CASSRDITNTGELFF. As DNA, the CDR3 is TGTGCCAGCAGCCGGGACATCACGAACACCGGGGAGCTGTTTTTT.

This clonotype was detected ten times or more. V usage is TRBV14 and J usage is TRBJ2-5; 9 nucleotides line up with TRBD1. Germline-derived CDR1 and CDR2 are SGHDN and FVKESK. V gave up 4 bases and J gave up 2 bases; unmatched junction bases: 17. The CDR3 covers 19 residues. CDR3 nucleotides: TGTGCCAGCAGCCGGGACAGGGACAGGGAATCGCCGCATCAAGAGACCCAGTACTTC. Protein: CASSRDRDRESPHQETQYF.